Below are 31 T cell receptor beta chains sequenced from a single sample in a study of CDR3 diversity in severe acne. Each CDR3 protein is one row after TCRdb ran MiXCR on the PCR reads. This table has fewer than 90,000 distinct CDR3 sequences, under 65% appearing once. Material for sequencing was blood. Receptor source: a male donor in good health, without acne.

The chain has TRBV20-1 and TRBJ2-3; D might be TRBD2 (7 bases). Germline loops: CDR1 DFQATT, CDR2 SNEGSKA (reference sequence). CDR3 length equals 16 residues. Trimming shortened V by 3 bases and J by 2 bases, and 18 bases separated the two germline ends. CDR3 bases: TGCAGTGCTAGTGATGGGGGGCGGGGGAACACAGATACGCAGTATTTT. Translating it yields CSASDGGRGNTDTQYF.

The chain is built from TRBV29-1 and TRBJ2-7; D gene unclear. This CDR3 region has 12 residues. V was pared by 3 bases and J by 1 base, with 7 bases between. Germline CDR1 SQVTM, CDR2 ANQGSEA. DNA for the CDR3: TGCAGCGTTGACTGGCGGTCCTACGAGCAGTACTTC. Protein product: CSVDWRSYEQYF.

This chain joins TRBV6-5 and TRBJ2-1, with TRBD1 as a possible D gene (6 bases). CDR3 length: 13 residues. Germline CDR1 is MNHEY and CDR2 is SVGAGI. V was shortened by 2 bases and J by 8 bases, with 10 bases between the two germline ends. The CDR3 here is CASSYKGVDEQFF. The CDR3 nucleotides read TGTGCCAGCAGTTACAAGGGGGTAGATGAGCAGTTCTTC.

CDR3 DNA: TGTGCCAGCAGTACATCTCAGGGGGGCGGCGATGAGCAGTTCTTC. This sequence encodes CASSTSQGGGDEQFF. The chain joins TRBV12-3 or TRBV12-4 to TRBJ2-1; a possible D gene is TRBD1 (7 bases). This CDR3 is 15 amino acids long. The V end was cut by 5 bases, the J end by 8 bases, with 19 bases between.

The CDR3 DNA is TGCAGTCATCATTCCACAGAGAACTATGGCTACACCTTC. It codes for CSHHSTENYGYTF. V usage is TRBV20-1 and J usage is TRBJ1-2, with D unclear. The CDR3 length is 13 residues. Germline values: CDR1 DFQATT, CDR2 SNEGSKA (reference sequence). V was shortened by 8 bases and J by 2 bases, with 15 bases between the two germline ends.

This clonotype was observed a few times. This chain joins TRBV29-1 and TRBJ2-5, with TRBD1 matching 9 bases. Germline CDR1 and CDR2: SQVTM and ANQGSEA. The trim removed 5 bases at V and 2 bases at J, leaving 6 bases unmatched. This CDR3 region has 14 residues. CDR3 in amino acids: CSVLQGAIQETQYF. The CDR3 DNA sequence: TGCAGCGTTCTACAGGGGGCTATTCAAGAGACCCAGTACTTC.

This clonotype occurred a few times. The chain carries TRBV5-1 and TRBJ1-3, with D possibly matching TRBD1 (6 bases). This CDR3 has 17 residues. Germline lookup yields CDR1 SGHRS and CDR2 YFSETQ. The V end lost 3 bases, the J end lost 0 bases, and 16 bases lay between the germline ends. The CDR3 DNA sequence: TGCGCCAGCAGCTCAATGACAGGTGCGAGCTCTGGAAACACCATATATTTT. Protein: CASSSMTGASSGNTIYF.

CDR3 sequence reads: CASSPTGGMIYEQYF. The CDR3 region has the DNA TGTGCCAGCTCACCAACAGGGGGCATGATCTACGAGCAGTACTTC. J is TRBJ2-7 and V is TRBV2, with TRBD1 matching over 9 bases. Unmatched junction bases numbered 11, after V lost 8 bases and J lost 3 bases. From germline, CDR1 is SNHLY and CDR2 FYNNEI. The CDR3 spans 15 residues.

This clonotype was counted a few times. The chain has TRBV12-3 or TRBV12-4 and TRBJ2-7; perhaps D is TRBD1 or TRBD2 (5 bases each). CDR3 size: 16 residues. Deletions cut 2 bases from V and 2 bases from J, with 16 bases between. Here the CDR3 reads CASSLPRQGPAYEQYF. CDR3 in DNA: TGTGCCAGCAGTTTACCCCGGCAGGGACCGGCCTACGAGCAGTACTTC.

The chain has TRBV2 and TRBJ1-1; D possibly corresponds to TRBD1 (6 bases). CDR3 length: 13 residues. The germline V gene encodes CDR1 SNHLY and CDR2 FYNNEI. The V end lost 11 bases, the J end lost 2 bases, and 15 bases lay between the germline ends. CDR3 DNA sequence: TGTGCCGACACAGGGTCGTCCAACACTGAAGCTTTCTTT. It encodes CADTGSSNTEAFF.

The gene calls are TRBV29-1 and TRBJ2-3, with 9 bases lining up with TRBD2. Germline CDR1 reads SQVTM; CDR2 reads ANQGSEA. Trimming cost V 6 bases and J 8 bases; bases outside gene matches: 15. This CDR3 is 15 amino acids long. CDR3 in amino acids: CSVGGGAGGHGTQYF. The CDR3 nucleotides read TGCAGCGTGGGGGGGGGGGCGGGGGGGCATGGTACGCAGTATTTT.

This clonotype was observed at least ten times. The rearrangement uses TRBV24-1 and TRBJ2-6; D is ambiguous. The germline V gene has CDR1 KGHDR and CDR2 SFDVKD. The CDR3 loop spans 14 amino acids. V dropped 3 bases and J dropped 3 bases, with 5 bases sitting between them. The chain's CDR3 is CATSDANGANVLTF. The CDR3 bases are TGTGCCACCAGTGATGCGAATGGGGCCAACGTCCTGACTTTC.

This clonotype appeared a few times. CDR3 region: CASTALTSDYGYTF. The CDR3 DNA follows: TGTGCCAGCACGGCATTAACTAGTGACTATGGCTACACCTTC. The rearrangement joins TRBV2 to TRBJ1-2; D is unresolved. Deletions cut 7 bases from V and 3 bases from J, with 15 bases between. This CDR3 region has 14 residues. Germline assignment: CDR1 SNHLY and CDR2 FYNNEI.

There are many counts of this clonotype. V and J are TRBV10-3 and TRBJ2-7; D not certain. Trimming left V 4 bases short and J 2 bases short, with 12 bases between. The germline gives CDR1 ENHRY, CDR2 SYGVKD. CDR3 length: 14 residues. CDR3 sequence reads: CAISVTIGTYEQYF. The DNA for the CDR3 is TGTGCCATCAGTGTCACCATAGGGACCTACGAGCAGTACTTC.

This clonotype has more than one count but fewer than ten. This chain links TRBV5-4 with TRBJ1-5, with 7 bases aligning to TRBD1. The germline CDR1 and CDR2 sequences are SGHNT and YYREEE (reference sequence). There are 15 residues in the CDR3. The J segment lost 7 bases and the V segment lost 3 bases, leaving 10 bases of the junction unmatched. For the CDR3, the DNA is TGTGCCAGCAGCTCTTCGACAGGGTTCAGGCAGCCCCAGCATTTT. Translated: CASSSSTGFRQPQHF.

The J gene is TRBJ2-1, the V gene TRBV25-1; 10 nucleotides align to TRBD2. V was clipped by 4 bases and J by 2 bases; unmatched bases: 5. The germline CDR1 and CDR2 sequences are MGHDK and SYGVNS. The CDR3 runs 16 residues. CDR3 region: CASSAVTSGTYNEQFF. The CDR3 bases are TGTGCCAGCAGTGCTGTTACTAGCGGGACCTACAATGAGCAGTTCTTC.

The rearrangement uses TRBV6-5 and TRBJ1-1, with a possible D match to TRBD1 (5 bases). There are 14 residues in the CDR3. V gave up 6 bases and J gave up 5 bases, with 16 bases separating them. Germline V gives CDR1 MNHEY, CDR2 SVGAGI. The CDR3 DNA reads as TGTGCCAGCAGCCTCCTCCGGGGGGGGACTGAAGCTTTCTTT. Translation: CASSLLRGGTEAFF.

The V gene is TRBV7-3, the J gene TRBJ2-5, with a tentative D call TRBD1 (7 bases). CDR3 size: 17 residues. V was cut by 5 bases and J by 0 bases, with 19 bases left in between. Germline assignment: CDR1 SGHTA and CDR2 FQGTGA. The CDR3 bases are TGTGCCAGCAGCCCGGGGGACAGAGGAGAGTACCAAGAGACCCAGTACTTC. As protein: CASSPGDRGEYQETQYF.

The gene calls are TRBV19 and TRBJ1-4, with 9 bases aligning to TRBD1. Germline V gives CDR1 LNHDA, CDR2 SQIVND (reference sequence). With V trimmed by 6 bases and J by 8 bases, 7 bases remained unmatched. CDR3 size: 14 residues. This CDR3 reads CASSTPTGGEKLFF. The CDR3 DNA reads as TGTGCCAGTAGCACCCCAACAGGGGGCGAAAAACTGTTTTTT. The full variable domain, completed using reference TRBV19 and TRBJ1-4, is DGGITQSPKYLFRKEGQNVTLSCEQNLNHDAMYWYRQDPGQGLRLIYYSQIVNDFQKGDIAEGYSVSREKKESFPLTVTSAQKNPTAFYLCASSTPTGGEKLFFGSGTQLSVL.

Points on this clonotype: Since the CDR3 does not end with the conserved phenylalanine or tryptophan, this likely comes from a read error. This chain uses TRBV28 with TRBJ2-7, with 9 bases that match TRBD2. CDR3 length: 14 residues. CDR1 and CDR2 (germline): MDHEN, SYDVKM. With V trimmed by 6 bases and J by 4 bases, 7 bases remained unmatched. Here the CDR3 reads CASSSKRGVYEQYL. In DNA, the CDR3 is TGTGCCAGCAGCTCAAAGCGGGGGGTGTACGAGCAGTACCTC.

This clonotype was found a few times. V gene TRBV7-7 combines with J gene TRBJ2-2; 8 bases map to TRBD2. The junction had 5 bases not matched to a gene; V was cut back by 0 bases and J by 11 bases. CDR3 length: 14 residues. CDR1 and CDR2 from the germline V gene are SSHAT and FNYEAQ (reference sequence). CDR3 coding DNA: TGTGCCAGCAGCTTAGCCAGCGGGAGTGGCGAGCTGTTTTTT. This sequence encodes CASSLASGSGELFF.

The CDR3 DNA sequence: TGTGCCAGCTCCACCTCGGGACTAGCCGGCGGCGAGCAGTACTTC. Its translation: CASSTSGLAGGEQYF. The V and J genes are TRBV9 and TRBJ2-7, with 9 bases fitting TRBD2. The germline V gene encodes CDR1 SGDLS and CDR2 YYNGEE. V dropped 7 bases and J dropped 6; count of bases not matched to a gene: 14. The CDR3 consists of 15 residues.

This clonotype was counted many times. The gene calls are TRBV27 and TRBJ2-7; 7 positions match TRBD1. The trim removed 0 bases at V and 0 bases at J, leaving 5 bases unmatched. The CDR3 has 16 residues. Germline CDR1 is MNHEY and CDR2 is SMNVEV (reference sequence). CDR3 in DNA: TGTGCCAGCAGTTTATCGGGACAGCAGAGCTCCTACGAGCAGTACTTC. This translates into CASSLSGQQSSYEQYF.

As to this clonotype: An end of the junction does not agree with germline; a read error may underlie this. The V and J genes are TRBV6-6 and TRBJ2-7; 7 bases are shared with TRBD1. This CDR3 spans 14 amino acids. Germline loops: CDR1 MNHNY, CDR2 SVGAGI (reference sequence). The CDR3 loop is CASSYRGQSSEQYF. The CDR3 nucleotides are TGTGCCAGCAGTTACAGGGGGCAATCCTCCGAGCAGTACTTC.

J is TRBJ2-7 and V is TRBV7-9; 9 nucleotides agree with TRBD2. Looked up from germline, CDR1 is SEHNR and CDR2 is FQNEAQ (reference sequence). V lost 8 bases and J lost 4; bases outside the gene matches: 6. The CDR3 is 13 amino acids. The CDR3 reads CASPGTSTYEQYF. DNA for the CDR3: TGTGCCAGCCCAGGGACTAGCACATACGAGCAGTACTTC.

This clonotype was recorded a few times. The chain links TRBV9 to TRBJ1-1; 8 bases fit TRBD1. The CDR3 totals 15 residues. Germline-derived CDR1 and CDR2 are SGDLS and YYNGEE. The junction had 12 bases not matched to a gene; V was cut back by 6 bases and J by 5 bases. CDR3 sequence: CASNRRPGGLTEAFF. As DNA, the CDR3 is TGTGCCAGCAACCGTAGGCCAGGGGGCTTAACTGAAGCTTTCTTT.

The chain employs TRBV20-1 and TRBJ1-4, with a tentative D call TRBD1 (5 bases). With 6 bases removed from V and 8 bases from J, the gap between germline ends came to 16 bases. The CDR3 consists of 13 residues. Germline V gene lookup returns CDR1 DFQATT and CDR2 SNEGSKA (reference sequence). The CDR3 bases are TGCAGTGCCCATAGGGGCTGGAACGAAAAACTGTTTTTT. As protein: CSAHRGWNEKLFF.

This clonotype has ten or more counts. This sequence joins TRBV12-3 or TRBV12-4 and TRBJ2-1; TRBD2 matches at 9 bases. The CDR3 runs to 16 residues. J was trimmed by 8 bases and V by 1 base; bases with no gene match: 9. CDR3 residues: CASSLVAGAPRDEQFF. CDR3 in DNA: TGTGCCAGCAGTTTAGTAGCGGGAGCCCCCCGCGATGAGCAGTTCTTC.

Ten or more counts support this clonotype. The gene calls are TRBV5-8 and TRBJ2-5, with 7 bases matching TRBD1. CDR1 is SGHTS and CDR2 is YDEGEE in the germline V gene. J lost 0 bases, V lost 4 bases, and 6 bases had no gene match. CDR3 length equals 15 residues. The CDR3 DNA is TGTGCCAGCAGCGAAAAACAGGGGTACCAAGAGACCCAGTACTTC. It yields the protein CASSEKQGYQETQYF.

The J gene is TRBJ2-7, the V gene TRBV5-6, with 9 bases that match TRBD2. CDR3 length: 17 residues. Trimming at V came to 0 bases and at J to 0 bases, leaving 7 bases not matched to a gene. Germline-derived CDR1 and CDR2 are SGHDT and YYEEEE. The CDR3 spells CASSLGLAGLCSYEQYF. Here the CDR3 DNA reads TGTGCCAGCAGCTTGGGGCTAGCGGGACTATGCTCCTACGAGCAGTACTTC. The full variable domain, its missing parts supplied by reference TRBV5-6 and TRBJ2-7, is DAGVTQSPTHLIKTRGQQVTLRCSPKSGHDTVSWYQQALGQGPQFIFQYYEEEERQRGNFPDRFSGHQFPNYSSELNVNALLLGDSALYLCASSLGLAGLCSYEQYFGPGTRLTVT.

In regard to this clonotype: Germline and junction disagree at one end, which may indicate a read error. J is TRBJ2-4 and V is TRBV6-1, with 7 bases aligning to TRBD1. Germline CDR1 is MNHNS and CDR2 is SASEGT. The CDR3 runs to 17 residues. In DNA, the CDR3 is TGTGCCAGCAGTGAAGCGCCACGACAGGGATTAAAAAACATTCAGTACTTT. Its protein product is CASSEAPRQGLKNIQYF.